The 24 T cell receptor beta chains reported below all come from one sample, sequenced in a study of T cell responses to AZD1222 COVID-19 vaccine. Clones were read by immunoSEQ multiplex PCR, and TCRdb kept only the in-frame ones, dropping some. The sample lists 200,000 or so clones, roughly 92% occurring once. The sample consisted of peripheral blood, taken 28 days after the second AZD1222 dose. All receptors derive from an adult who received the AZD1222 COVID-19 vaccine.

The V call is TRBV5-1, the J call TRBJ2-6, with D uncertain. Germline V gene sequence: CDR1 SGHRS, CDR2 YFSETQ. Trimming stripped 4 bases from V and 0 bases from J, with 11 bases between. The CDR3 has 16 amino acids. The CDR3 DNA follows: TGCGCCAGCAGCGGGAAGACGGACTCTGGGGCCAACGTCCTGACTTTC. It specifies CASSGKTDSGANVLTF.

This clone was counted a few times. The gene calls are TRBV11-3 and TRBJ2-3; 8 nucleotides match TRBD2. CDR3 length equals 14 residues. From germline, CDR1 is SGHNT and CDR2 YENEEA. V gave up 5 bases and J gave up 1 base; unmatched junction bases: 2. The CDR3 nucleotides read TGTGCCAGCAGCATTAGCGGGGGCACAGATACGCAGTATTTT. It is translated as CASSISGGTDTQYF.

J is TRBJ1-5 and V is TRBV5-6; 7 bases align to TRBD1. The germline V gene has CDR1 SGHDT and CDR2 YYEEEE. The CDR3 has 15 amino acids. J was trimmed by 2 bases and V by 4 bases; bases with no gene match: 6. The CDR3 region has the DNA TGTGCCAGCAGCCTACAGGGGTACGGCAATCAGCCCCAGCATTTT. This codes for CASSLQGYGNQPQHF. The whole variable domain, remainder taken from reference TRBV5-6 and TRBJ1-5, is DAGVTQSPTHLIKTRGQQVTLRCSPKSGHDTVSWYQQALGQGPQFIFQYYEEEERQRGNFPDRFSGHQFPNYSSELNVNALLLGDSALYLCASSLQGYGNQPQHFGDGTRLSIL.

This chain uses TRBV10-3 with TRBJ1-6, with unresolved D. The CDR3 is made up of 17 amino acids. Germline V gives CDR1 ENHRY, CDR2 SYGVKD. The V end was cut by 5 bases, the J end by 9 bases, with 23 bases between. This CDR3 reads CAISPNPPHEVASPLHF. The CDR3 nucleotides are TGTGCCATCAGTCCCAACCCCCCCCATGAAGTGGCTTCACCCCTCCACTTT.

The V call is TRBV28, the J call TRBJ2-7; 7 bases align to TRBD2. In germline, CDR1 is MDHEN, CDR2 SYDVKM. The CDR3 extends over 15 amino acids. Trimming at V came to 0 bases and at J to 2 bases, leaving 4 bases not matched to a gene. The CDR3 DNA reads TGTGCCAGCAGTTTATGGGCTAGCGGTACCTACGAGCAGTACTTC. Protein sequence: CASSLWASGTYEQYF.

The chain is built from TRBV18 and TRBJ1-4; 7 nucleotides agree with TRBD1. Germline V gene data show CDR1 as KGHSH and CDR2 as LQKENI. V lost 4 bases and J lost 10; bases outside the gene matches: 9. This CDR3 comprises 14 residues. The CDR3 loop is CASSLPGTERKLFF. The DNA for the CDR3 is TGTGCCAGCTCACTTCCGGGGACAGAGCGAAAACTGTTTTTT.

The chain recombines TRBV7-3 with TRBJ1-1; D unclear. The ends were cut back, 6 bases at V and 3 bases at J, with 14 bases in the middle. There are 14 residues in the CDR3. The germline CDR1 and CDR2 sequences are SGHTA and FQGTGA. CDR3 nucleotides: TGTGCCAGCAGTAGCGGACTACTACACACTGAAGCTTTCTTT. Protein sequence: CASSSGLLHTEAFF.

The chain has TRBV4-1 and TRBJ1-5; no clear D. V was pared by 0 bases and J by 5 bases, with 14 bases between. The CDR3 is made up of 16 amino acids. Germline V gene lookup returns CDR1 MGHRA and CDR2 YSYEKL. The chain's CDR3 is CASSQEATALYQPQHF. The CDR3 DNA follows: TGCGCCAGCAGCCAAGAGGCAACAGCTTTGTATCAGCCCCAGCATTTT.

This clone was seen just once. This chain connects TRBV21-1 to TRBJ1-4. TRBV21-1 is a pseudogene locus. The CDR3 length is 17 residues. The CDR3 reads CASSLRGEGGPNEKLFF. The DNA for the CDR3 is TGTGCCAGCAGCCTTCGGGGGGAGGGAGGGCCTAATGAAAAACTGTTTTTT.

The rearrangement links TRBV7-6 to TRBJ1-5, with D possibly matching TRBD1 (6 bases). Looked up from germline, CDR1 is SGHVS and CDR2 is FNYEAQ. The germline V and J ends were trimmed by 0 bases and 2 bases, with 11 bases remaining between them. The CDR3 spans 16 residues. Here the CDR3 reads CASSLAGGGGNQPQHF. The DNA of the CDR3 is TGTGCCAGCAGCTTAGCCGGGGGGGGCGGCAATCAGCCCCAGCATTTT.

V usage is TRBV7-2 and J usage is TRBJ1-6; D is uncertain. V lost 1 base, J lost 7 bases, and 14 bases lay in between. Germline CDR1 and CDR2: SGHTA and FQGNSA. The CDR3 consists of 16 residues. The CDR3 DNA is TGTGCCAGCAGCTTAGGGCCGGGCCGGTTAAATTCACCCCTCCACTTT. This codes for CASSLGPGRLNSPLHF.

CDR3 region: CASSGSGGGYTDTQYF. The CDR3, as DNA: TGTGCCAGCAGCGGTAGCGGGGGGGGTTACACAGATACGCAGTATTTT. This sequence joins TRBV4-2 and TRBJ2-3; 11 bases align to TRBD2. V gave up 5 bases and J gave up 2 bases; unmatched junction bases: 6. Per germline, CDR1 LGHNA and CDR2 YNFKEQ. This CDR3 has 16 amino acids.

The chain has TRBV28 and TRBJ1-1, with 8 bases identical to TRBD1. After removal of 7 bases from V and 7 bases from J, the junction contained 11 bases not matched to a gene. The length of the CDR3 is 14 residues. Germline CDR1 is MDHEN and CDR2 is SYDVKM. CDR3 loop: CASTNTGGVGEAFF. The CDR3 DNA sequence: TGTGCCAGCACCAATACAGGGGGAGTCGGTGAAGCTTTCTTT.

This clone was seen more than once but under ten times. J is TRBJ2-7 and V is TRBV7-2; D is perhaps TRBD1 (5 bases). V was trimmed by 1 base and J by 5 bases, leaving 12 bases between them. CDR1 and CDR2 (germline): SGHTA, FQGNSA. This CDR3 contains 14 residues. The CDR3 is CASSLVRRAHEQYF. CDR3 in DNA: TGTGCCAGCAGCTTAGTCCGCAGGGCCCACGAGCAGTACTTC.

V gene TRBV14 combines with J gene TRBJ2-7; the match to TRBD2 covers 15 bases. The CDR3 totals 24 residues. Germline V gene lookup returns CDR1 SGHDN and CDR2 FVKESK. With V trimmed by 0 bases and J by 2 bases, 23 bases remained unmatched. CDR3 sequence reads: CASSQDSRGTAGLAGGPGAYEQYF. The CDR3 DNA reads as TGTGCCAGCAGCCAAGATTCGAGAGGGACAGCCGGACTAGCGGGGGGGCCAGGTGCCTACGAGCAGTACTTC.

This rearrangement joins TRBV14 to TRBJ1-6; tentatively, D is TRBD1 (6 bases). The V gene lost 4 bases and the J gene lost 8 bases, with 15 bases spanning the gap. The CDR3 contains 15 residues. Germline V lookup: CDR1 SGHDN, CDR2 FVKESK. CDR3: CASSLTVGADSPLHF. The CDR3 DNA reads as TGTGCCAGCAGCCTTACGGTGGGGGCTGATTCACCCCTCCACTTT. The variable domain in full, with the rest retrieved from reference TRBV14 and TRBJ1-6, is EAGVTQFPSHSVIEKGQTVTLRCDPISGHDNLYWYRRVMGKEIKFLLHFVKESKQDESGMPNNRFLAERTGGTYSTLKVQPAELEDSGVYFCASSLTVGADSPLHFGNGTRLTVT.

CDR3 protein: CASSREQRSLSPLHF. The CDR3 DNA sequence: TGTGCCAGCAGCCGGGAACAAAGGAGTTTATCACCCCTCCACTTT. This sequence joins TRBV9 and TRBJ1-6; D gene uncertain. Germline loops: CDR1 SGDLS, CDR2 YYNGEE. Trimming took off 4 bases at V and 10 bases at J, with 18 bases between the two ends. CDR3 length: 15 residues.

V is TRBV19 and J is TRBJ1-2, with a tentative D call TRBD1 (6 bases). Trimming pared 6 bases from V and 7 bases from J, leaving 15 bases between. Germline values: CDR1 LNHDA, CDR2 SQIVND (reference sequence). This CDR3 is built from 13 residues. CDR3 sequence: CASRPTGAAGYTF. The CDR3 bases are TGTGCCAGTAGACCAACGGGGGCGGCTGGCTACACCTTC.

This clone occurred once. The chain uses TRBV18 and TRBJ1-6, with no clear D. The CDR3 runs to 16 residues. Germline values: CDR1 KGHSH, CDR2 LQKENI. The V and J ends lost 6 bases and 8 bases respectively, with 20 bases between them. The CDR3 here is CASSPSYGQEDSPLHF. The CDR3 nucleotides read TGTGCCAGCTCGCCTTCTTACGGGCAGGAGGATTCACCCCTCCACTTT.

This chain joins TRBV29-1 and TRBJ1-2, with a weak D call TRBD1 (5 bases). V was trimmed by 3 bases and J by 0 bases, leaving 8 bases between them. The V gene's germline CDR1 is SQVTM and CDR2 ANQGSEA. The length of the CDR3 is 13 residues. CDR3 sequence reads: CSVEGRTNYGYTF. The CDR3 region has the DNA TGCAGCGTTGAGGGACGGACTAACTATGGCTACACCTTC.

The chain joins TRBV11-2 to TRBJ1-4; 7 bases fit TRBD1. The junction had 10 bases not matched to a gene; V was cut back by 4 bases and J by 8 bases. The CDR3 runs 15 residues. Germline V gene sequence: CDR1 SGHAT, CDR2 FQNNGV. The CDR3 region is CASSSPDRVGEKLFF. The CDR3 nucleotides are TGTGCCAGCAGCTCCCCCGACAGGGTTGGAGAAAAACTGTTTTTT.

This rearrangement joins TRBV3-1 (or the pseudogene TRBV3-2) to TRBJ1-3; D uncertain. Per the germline V gene, CDR1 is LGHDT and CDR2 is YNNKEL (reference sequence). The CDR3 is 15 residues long. V was shortened by 0 bases and J by 3 bases, with 9 bases between the two germline ends. DNA for the CDR3: TGTGCCAGCAGCCAAGATCTCGGCGGTGGAAACACCATATATTTT. Translation gives CASSQDLGGGNTIYF.

The chain employs TRBV15 and TRBJ2-3; no clear D. The CDR3 runs to 12 residues. V lost 8 bases, J lost 1 base, and 7 bases lay in between. Germline CDR1 reads LNHNV; CDR2 reads YYDKDF (reference sequence). CDR3 nucleotides: TGTGCCACCGGTCGGGGCACAGATACGCAGTATTTT. As protein: CATGRGTDTQYF.

The chain has TRBV5-1 and TRBJ1-2, with D perhaps TRBD1 (5 bases). Germline assignment: CDR1 SGHRS and CDR2 YFSETQ. CDR3 size: 13 residues. Trimming cost V 6 bases and J 5 bases, with 14 bases left between them. The CDR3, as DNA: TGCGCCAGCACCGGGGGTGCCGGGTATGGCTACACCTTC. Translation: CASTGGAGYGYTF.